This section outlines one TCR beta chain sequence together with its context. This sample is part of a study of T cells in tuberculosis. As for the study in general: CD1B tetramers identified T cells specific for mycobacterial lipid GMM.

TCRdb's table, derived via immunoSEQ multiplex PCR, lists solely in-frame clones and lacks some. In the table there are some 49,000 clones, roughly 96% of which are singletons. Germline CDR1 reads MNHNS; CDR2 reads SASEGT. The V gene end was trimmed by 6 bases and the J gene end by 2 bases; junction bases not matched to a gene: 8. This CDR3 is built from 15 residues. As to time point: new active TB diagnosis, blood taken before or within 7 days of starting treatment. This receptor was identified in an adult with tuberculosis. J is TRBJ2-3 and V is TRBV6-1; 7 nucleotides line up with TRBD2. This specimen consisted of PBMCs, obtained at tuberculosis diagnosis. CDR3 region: CASRGGLSTTDTQYF. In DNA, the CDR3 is TGTGCCAGCAGGGGGGGACTATCCACCACAGATACGCAGTATTTT.